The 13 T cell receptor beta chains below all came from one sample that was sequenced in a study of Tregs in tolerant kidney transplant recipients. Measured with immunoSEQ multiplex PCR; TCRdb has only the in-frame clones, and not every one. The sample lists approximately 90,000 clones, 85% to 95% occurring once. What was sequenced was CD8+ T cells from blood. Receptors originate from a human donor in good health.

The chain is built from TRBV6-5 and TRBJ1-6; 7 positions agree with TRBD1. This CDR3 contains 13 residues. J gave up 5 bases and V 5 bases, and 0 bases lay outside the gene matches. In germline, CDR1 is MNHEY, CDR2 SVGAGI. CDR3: CASSDRDNSPLHF. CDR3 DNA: TGTGCCAGCAGTGACAGGGATAATTCACCCCTCCACTTT.

This CDR3 is CASSEYGLDYNEQFF. The CDR3 DNA reads TGTGCCAGCAGTGAATATGGGCTGGACTACAATGAGCAGTTCTTC. The rearrangement links TRBV25-1 to TRBJ2-1; D uncertain. From germline, CDR1 is MGHDK and CDR2 SYGVNS. The CDR3 spans 15 residues. V was clipped by 0 bases and J by 3 bases, with 9 bases between them. Supplemented by reference TRBV25-1 and TRBJ2-1, the full variable domain reads EADIYQTPRYLVIGTGKKITLECSQTMGHDKMYWYQQDPGMELHLIHYSYGVNSTEKGDLSSESTVSRIRTEHFPLTLESARPSHTSQYLCASSEYGLDYNEQFFGPGTRLTVL.

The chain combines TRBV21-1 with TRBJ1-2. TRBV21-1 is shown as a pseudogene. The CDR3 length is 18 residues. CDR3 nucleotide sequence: TGTGCCAGCAGCAAATGGGGGGGATCCCTGGACAGGCACGAGGGCTACACCTTC. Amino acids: CASSKWGGSLDRHEGYTF.

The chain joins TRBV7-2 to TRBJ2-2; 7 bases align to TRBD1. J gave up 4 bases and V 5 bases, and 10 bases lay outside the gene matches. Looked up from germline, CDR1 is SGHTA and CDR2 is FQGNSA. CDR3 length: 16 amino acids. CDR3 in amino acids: CASSPRGQTATGELFF. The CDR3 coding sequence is TGTGCCAGCAGCCCACGGGGACAGACGGCCACCGGGGAGCTGTTTTTT.

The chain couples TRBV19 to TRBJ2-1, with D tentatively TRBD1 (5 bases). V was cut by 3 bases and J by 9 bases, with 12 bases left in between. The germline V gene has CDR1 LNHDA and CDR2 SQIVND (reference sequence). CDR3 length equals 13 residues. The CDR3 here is CASSITPGFEQFF. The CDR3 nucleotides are TGTGCCAGTAGTATTACTCCAGGGTTTGAGCAGTTCTTC.

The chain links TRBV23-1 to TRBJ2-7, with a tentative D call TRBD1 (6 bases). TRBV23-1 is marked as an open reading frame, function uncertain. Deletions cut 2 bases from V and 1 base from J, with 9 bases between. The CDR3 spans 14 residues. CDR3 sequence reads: CASSQPDSSYEQYF. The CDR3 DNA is TGCGCCAGCAGTCAACCGGACAGTTCCTACGAGCAGTACTTC.

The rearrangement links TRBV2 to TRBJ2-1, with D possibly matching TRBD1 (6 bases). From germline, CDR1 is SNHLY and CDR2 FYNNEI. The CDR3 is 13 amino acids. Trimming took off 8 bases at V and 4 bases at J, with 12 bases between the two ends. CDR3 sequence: CASVGAVYNEQFF. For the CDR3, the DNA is TGTGCCAGCGTGGGGGCTGTTTACAATGAGCAGTTCTTC.

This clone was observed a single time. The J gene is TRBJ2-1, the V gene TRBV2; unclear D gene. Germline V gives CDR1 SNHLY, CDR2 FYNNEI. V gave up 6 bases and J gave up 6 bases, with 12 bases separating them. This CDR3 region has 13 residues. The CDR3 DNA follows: TGTGCCAGCAGAGAACCGGGCGTCAATGAGCAGTTCTTC. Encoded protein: CASREPGVNEQFF.

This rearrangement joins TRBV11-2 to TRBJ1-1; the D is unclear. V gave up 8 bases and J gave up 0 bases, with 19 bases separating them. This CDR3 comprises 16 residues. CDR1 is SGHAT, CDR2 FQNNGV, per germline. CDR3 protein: CASGTLEGALNTEAFF. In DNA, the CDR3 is TGTGCCAGCGGCACCCTGGAGGGCGCCTTGAACACTGAAGCTTTCTTT.

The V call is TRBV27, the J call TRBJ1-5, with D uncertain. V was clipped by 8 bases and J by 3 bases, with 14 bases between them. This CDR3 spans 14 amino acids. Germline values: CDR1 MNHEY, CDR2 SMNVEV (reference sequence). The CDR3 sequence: CASSVGWDNQPQHF. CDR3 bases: TGTGCCAGCTCAGTAGGGTGGGACAATCAGCCCCAGCATTTT.

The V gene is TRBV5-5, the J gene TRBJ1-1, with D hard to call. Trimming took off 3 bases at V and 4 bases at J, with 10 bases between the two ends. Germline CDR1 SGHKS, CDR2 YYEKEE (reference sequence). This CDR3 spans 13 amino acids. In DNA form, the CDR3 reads TGTGCCAGCAGCTGGTGGTCCGGCACTGAAGCTTTCTTT. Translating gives CASSWWSGTEAFF.

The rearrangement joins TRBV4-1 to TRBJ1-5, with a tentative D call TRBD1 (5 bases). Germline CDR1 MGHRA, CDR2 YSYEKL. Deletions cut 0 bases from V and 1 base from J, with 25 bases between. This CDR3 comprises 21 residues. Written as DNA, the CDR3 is TGCGCCAGCAGCCAAGACAGCCTTTTGGGACCCTTGAGGGACAGCAATCAGCCCCAGCATTTT. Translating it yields CASSQDSLLGPLRDSNQPQHF.

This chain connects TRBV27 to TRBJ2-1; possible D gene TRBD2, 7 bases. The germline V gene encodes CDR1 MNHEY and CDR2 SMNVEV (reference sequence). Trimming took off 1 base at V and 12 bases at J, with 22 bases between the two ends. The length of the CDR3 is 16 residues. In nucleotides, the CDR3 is TGTGCCAGCAGTTTATGGGGGGCGGGAGAGCTTCATGGGCAGTTCTTC. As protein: CASSLWGAGELHGQFF.